This T cell receptor (beta chain) was profiled in a study of early T cells in non-severe SARS-CoV-2 infection. The library protocol tagged individual cDNA molecules with unique molecular identifiers. One entry per CDR3 protein, called by TCRdb with MiXCR from the 5' RACE reads. The data show 55,000 to 65,000 distinct CDR3 sequences, with 10% to 11% seen just once and under 2% held by the top ten. The V end lost 5 bases, the J end lost 0 bases, and 8 bases lay between the germline ends. The CDR3 consists of 12 residues. Germline CDR1 reads DFQATT; CDR2 reads SNEGSKA (reference sequence). This clonotype appeared many times.

The specimen was whole blood. The V call is TRBV20-1, the J call TRBJ2-7; no reliable D call. The receptor was isolated from an adult who was a healthcare worker with PCR-confirmed SARS-CoV-2 infection or an uninfected control (not recorded which). In DNA form, the CDR3 reads TGCAGTGCTGGGCAGACCTCCTACGAGCAGTACTTC. This gives the protein CSAGQTSYEQYF.